This T cell receptor beta chain was documented in a study of shared clonotypes between healthy human individuals (dated by TCRdb to 2020 to 2021). Some background on the complete study: A few men and two women, aged 18 to 49 years, made up the cohort. Per donor, three plates each were used for CD4 naive and CD4 memory, two for CD8 naive, and one for CD8 memory. Blood TCR repertoires of a handful of healthy adults were deeply sequenced to estimate repertoire size and the extent of clonotype sharing between individuals. Libraries were prepared and TCR repertoires were sequenced by different laboratories using diverse techniques, in order to increase sequencing depth and limit assay-specific biases. Leukapheresis yielded between about 0.9 and 9.5 billion PBMCs per donor. Summary of the overall study and its limitations: Sampling was restricted to blood, and TCR repertoires in tissue are likely to differ from TCR repertoires in blood. Across a handful of donors, approximately 5% of naive CD4, more than 3% of naive CD8, 2.3% of memory CD4, and 0.3% to 0.45% of memory CD8 clonotypes were shared. Rarefaction of sorted-subset datasets indicated incomplete sequencing despite the large sequencing depth. Pairwise subsampling led to the expectation that sequencing depth would affect the degree of clonotype sharing among donors. Compared with non-shared clonotypes, clonotypes shared by all four sorted-subset donors had higher generation probabilities. Naive subsets generally had larger estimated clonotype richness than memory subsets did. The small number of donors limited the genetic and exposure-history diversity represented.

From the cysteine up to the phenylalanine, the CDR3 has a length of 16 residues. Only the CDR3 portion is preserved as DNA: 48 bases, with reading frame beginning at the first base. The germline ends are 28 bases apart after V is trimmed by 10 bases and J by 9 bases. Per the germline V gene (reference sequence), LNHDA is the CDR1 and SQIVND is the CDR2. With regard to this clone: No antigen is known for it. No base quality information exists; no much larger clone differs at one position.

Donors were healthy HIV-negative adults with no recently reported acute infections or vaccinations. Every donor was a Caucasian adult residing in Nashville, Tennessee, USA. Magnetic negative selection was used to enrich CD4+ T cells, after which naive cells were positively selected on CD45RA and the negative fraction became the memory subset. Blood was obtained by leukapheresis, after which PBMCs were separated by Ficoll-Histopaque density gradient centrifugation and cryopreserved in liquid nitrogen vapor phase. Analytical flow cytometry was used to check the purity and quantity of each magnetically sorted T cell population. Each sorted fraction had its genomic DNA isolated and then quantified by UV absorbance on a Nanodrop 2000c. Using the deep immunoSEQ assay, TCR CDR3 regions were amplified from genomic DNA by multiplex PCR. Genomic DNA extracted from each cell subset was distributed evenly over all wells of several immunoSEQ 96-well plates, and each plate served as one replicate. Each replicate PCR for sorted subsets received about 210 ng genomic DNA, equal to about 30,000 T cell genomes. The purified libraries were quantified using a Qubit 3.0 fluorometer, sized with a Bioanalyzer 2100, and then quantified again using the KAPA Library Quantification kit. Each immunoSEQ 96-well plate was sequenced on its own single-read 150-cycle Illumina NextSeq 550 flow cell. The original methods were these. The immunoSEQ output contained only junctional sequences without quality scores, so filtering could not match that applied to full-length reads. Sequences were annotated with PyIR, a Python wrapper for IgBLAST v1.9, and V/J genes and CDR3 were assigned using IMGT germline references. Reads were removed for weak V/J assignments (E-value above 1e-6), missing CDR3, stop codons, out-of-frame junctions, or ambiguous translated residues. V3J clonotypes were defined by identical inferred V gene, J gene, and CDR3 amino acid sequence. Percentage overlap between repertoires was calculated by dividing the number of shared unique clonotypes by the size of the smaller repertoire. Richness of each repertoire was evaluated using RTK rarefaction, the Chao1 estimator, and Recon v2.1 estimates of unobserved clonotypes. Generation probabilities for all TCRbeta clonotypes obtained by the gDNA method from several donors were computed using OLGA. TCRdb took over this immuneACCESS table, retaining in-frame rearrangements with V and J assigned. Such tables are incomplete; in checked studies, under half of the missing clones stem from an unresolved V gene, and the remainder is unexplained. V and J calls plus clone size are reproduced from that table; the DNA served to infer D and trimming. A total of about 230,000 clones appear in this sample, approximately 70% of them only once. The biggest ten clones account for roughly 11% of the sample.

The receptor was isolated from a man aged 25 to 40 in good health. Source material: memory CD4+ T cells sorted from blood. In light of the paper, this sample's cell subset or site label describes: CD45RA-negative fraction. The V and J segments used are TRBV19 and TRBJ2-1; a tentative D call is TRBD2 (6 bases match). CDR3 loop: CATVGPGLRGGGEQFF. DNA sequence: TGTGCCACAGTGGGGCCGGGACTCCGGGGAGGTGGTGAGCAGTTCTTC.